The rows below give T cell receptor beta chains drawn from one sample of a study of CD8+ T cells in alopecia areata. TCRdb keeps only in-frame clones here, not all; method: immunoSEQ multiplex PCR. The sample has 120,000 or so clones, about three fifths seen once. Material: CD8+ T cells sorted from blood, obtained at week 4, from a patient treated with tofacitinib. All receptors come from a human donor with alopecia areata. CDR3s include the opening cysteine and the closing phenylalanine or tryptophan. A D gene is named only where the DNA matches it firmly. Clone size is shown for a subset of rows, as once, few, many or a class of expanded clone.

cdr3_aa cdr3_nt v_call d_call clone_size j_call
CACSYNEQFF TGTGCCTGCTCGTACAATGAGCAGTTCTTC TRBV30 - - TRBJ2-1
CASSLLGNMNTEAFF TGTGCCAGCAGTTTATTAGGGAATATGAACACTGAAGCTTTCTTT TRBV27 - few TRBJ1-1
CSASGGQGVDTQYF TGCAGCGCATCAGGGGGACAAGGGGTAGATACGCAGTATTTT TRBV29-1 TRBD1 - TRBJ2-3
CASSLRGRSSYNEQFF TGTGCCAGCAGTTTAAGGGGAAGGAGCTCCTACAATGAGCAGTTCTTC TRBV27 - - TRBJ2-1
CASSSLEGVSYEQYF TGTGCCAGCAGTTCATTGGAGGGGGTCTCCTACGAGCAGTACTTC TRBV27 - - TRBJ2-7
CASIPPGQGAF TGTGCCAGCATCCCTCCGGGACAGGGAGCCTTT TRBV6-5 TRBD1 few TRBJ1-4
CAWSEEYSGANVLTF TGTGCCTGGAGTGAGGAGTACTCTGGGGCCAACGTCCTGACTTTC TRBV30 - - TRBJ2-6
CASHRGTRNSPLHF TGTGCCAGCCATAGGGGGACGAGGAACTCACCCCTCCACTTT TRBV27 - - TRBJ1-6
CASRGQRNIQYF TGTGCCAGCAGAGGACAGAGAAACATTCAGTACTTC TRBV28 - - TRBJ2-4
CASSLEGALWTEQYF TGCGCCAGCAGCTTGGAAGGAGCGTTGTGGACCGAGCAGTACTTC TRBV5-1 - - TRBJ2-7
CASGAGIGYNEQFF TGTGCCAGCGGAGCCGGGATAGGGTACAATGAGCAGTTCTTC TRBV25-1 - - TRBJ2-1
CASSREDPSTDTQYF TGCGCCAGCAGCCGGGAAGACCCTAGCACAGATACGCAGTATTTT TRBV5-1 - - TRBJ2-3
CAWRTTGTDGYTF TGTGCCTGGAGAACCACCGGGACAGATGGCTACACCTTC TRBV30 TRBD1 - TRBJ1-2
CASPQRTGPSNQPQHF TGCGCCAGCCCTCAACGGACAGGGCCATCTAATCAGCCCCAGCATTTT TRBV23-1 TRBD1 few TRBJ1-5
CASWKGAYNEQFF TGTGCCAGCTGGAAGGGGGCCTACAATGAGCAGTTCTTC TRBV6-5 - few TRBJ2-1
CASSPPTDTQYF TGTGCCAGCAGCCCCCCGACAGATACGCAGTATTTT TRBV2 - - TRBJ2-3
CASGSYNEQFF TGTGCCAGCGGCTCCTACAATGAGCAGTTCTTC TRBV27 - few TRBJ2-1
CSVEGQGGPGDTEAFF TGCAGCGTTGAAGGTCAGGGGGGACCTGGGGACACTGAAGCTTTCTTT TRBV29-1 TRBD1 few TRBJ1-1
CASSPNRDQVYEQYF TGTGCCAGCAGCCCAAACAGGGACCAAGTTTACGAGCAGTACTTC TRBV6-5 - few TRBJ2-7
CASSRGTGGTDTQYF TGTGCCAGCAGCCGTGGGACAGGGGGCACAGATACGCAGTATTTT TRBV9 TRBD1 - TRBJ2-3
CASSSAFALGYNEQFF TGTGCCAGCAGCTCCGCCTTCGCCTTGGGCTACAATGAGCAGTTCTTC TRBV27 - - TRBJ2-1
CSVITGGLQETQYF TGCAGCGTTATAACAGGGGGACTCCAAGAGACCCAGTACTTC TRBV29-1 TRBD1 - TRBJ2-5
CASSDGQGAGETQYF TGTGCCAGCAGCGATGGACAGGGGGCAGGAGAGACCCAGTACTTC TRBV9 TRBD1 - TRBJ2-5
CASSLYLDEQYF TGTGCCAGCAGCTTATATCTCGACGAGCAGTACTTC TRBV7-9 - - TRBJ2-7
CASSLGTVYEQYF TGCGCCAGCAGCCTTGGGACAGTCTACGAGCAGTACTTC TRBV5-1 TRBD1 once TRBJ2-7
CASSLREQGAHGYTF TGTGCCAGCTCCTTGAGGGAACAGGGGGCTCATGGCTACACCTTC TRBV7-9 TRBD1 - TRBJ1-2
CASSTIPEIMNTEAFF TGCGCCAGCAGCACGATACCGGAGATCATGAACACTGAAGCTTTCTTT TRBV5-1 - - TRBJ1-1
CASSLWDEQYF TGTGCCAGCAGCTTGTGGGACGAGCAGTACTTC TRBV5-6 - - TRBJ2-7
CASSESDRNEQFF TGTGCCAGCAGTGAATCGGACAGAAATGAGCAGTTCTTC TRBV6-4 - few TRBJ2-1
CASSLSYTRASPLHF TGTGCCAGCAGTTTATCGTACACGAGAGCTTCACCCCTCCACTTT TRBV27 - - TRBJ1-6
CATSSRGNTEAFF TGTGCCACCAGCTCACGAGGTAACACTGAAGCTTTCTTT TRBV15 - - TRBJ1-1
CASAENRGAYEQYF TGCGCCAGCGCCGAAAACAGGGGCGCCTACGAGCAGTACTTC TRBV5-1 TRBD1 - TRBJ2-7
CSVETRDINYGYTF TGCAGCGTCGAAACCCGGGACATAAACTATGGCTACACCTTC TRBV29-1 - - TRBJ1-2
CASNPEGNEQFF TGTGCCAGCAACCCCGAGGGCAATGAGCAGTTCTTC TRBV7-9 - few TRBJ2-1